Listed below are T cell receptor beta chains from one sample, sequenced in a study of shared clonotypes between healthy human individuals. Sequencing was performed with immunoSEQ multiplex PCR; in TCRdb, only in-frame clones are kept and a portion is missing. The sample consists of roughly 2,000,000 clones, approximately 95% of them appearing once. Sequenced material: naive CD8+ T cells sorted from blood. These receptors all come from a man younger than 35 in good health. Both conserved end residues are part of each CDR3. The D gene is left open where the match is weak. The size of a clone is reported for some rows only, either as once, few or many, or as a class for expanded clones.

abundance | d_gene | j_gene | v_gene | CDR3aa | CDR3nt
- | TRBD1 | TRBJ2-2 | TRBV10-3 | CAISGPFKNRGADTGELFF | TGTGCCATCAGTGGTCCCTTTAAAAACAGGGGAGCGGACACCGGGGAGCTGTTTTTT
- | TRBD1 | TRBJ2-7 | TRBV30 | CAWSIQGNEQYF | TGTGCCTGGAGCATACAGGGGAACGAGCAGTACTTC
- | - | TRBJ1-5 | TRBV7-6 | CASSGGYFQPQHF | TGTGCCAGCAGCGGGGGGTACTTTCAGCCCCAGCATTTT
- | - | TRBJ2-1 | TRBV5-5 | CASSLVPYNEQFF | TGTGCCAGCAGCTTGGTTCCCTACAATGAGCAGTTCTTC
- | - | TRBJ2-1 | TRBV10-2 | CASSPPGKGVGEQFF | TGCGCCAGCAGTCCCCCGGGGAAGGGAGTAGGCGAGCAGTTCTTC
few | TRBD1 | TRBJ1-1 | TRBV4-1 | CASSQDGVQGDWEAFF | TGCGCCAGCAGCCAAGATGGGGTACAGGGGGATTGGGAAGCTTTCTTT
- | - | TRBJ2-7 | TRBV7-9 | CASSSGIYEQYF | TGTGCCAGCAGCTCAGGGATCTACGAGCAGTACTTC
- | - | TRBJ2-3 | TRBV5-5 | CASSYPGVDTQYF | TGTGCCAGCAGCTACCCAGGGGTAGATACGCAGTATTTT
- | TRBD1 | TRBJ2-2 | TRBV7-9 | CASSLGQGTGELFF | TGTGCCAGCAGCTTGGGACAGGGAACCGGGGAGCTGTTTTTT
once | TRBD1 | TRBJ2-7 | TRBV5-6 | CASSPSTGDLDEQYF | TGTGCCAGCAGCCCGTCGACAGGGGACCTGGACGAGCAGTACTTC
- | TRBD2 | TRBJ2-1 | TRBV6-6 | CASSYASGSYNEQFF | TGTGCCAGCAGTTACGCTAGCGGGAGTTACAATGAGCAGTTCTTC
- | - | TRBJ2-7 | TRBV5-6 | CASSLWRQSSYEQYF | TGTGCCAGCAGCTTGTGGAGACAGAGCTCCTACGAGCAGTACTTC
- | - | TRBJ2-1 | TRBV5-6 | CASSLPSGDSYNEQFF | TGTGCCAGCAGCTTGCCCAGCGGAGATTCCTACAATGAGCAGTTCTTC
- | TRBD1 | TRBJ2-1 | TRBV19 | CASSTWTGLYNEQFF | TGTGCCAGTAGTACTTGGACAGGGCTCTACAATGAGCAGTTCTTC
- | - | TRBJ2-3 | TRBV10-2 | CASSDDGGTTDTQYF | TGCGCCAGCAGTGACGATGGGGGGACCACAGATACGCAGTATTTT
- | - | TRBJ1-1 | TRBV29-1 | CSVEGLNTEAFF | TGCAGCGTTGAAGGTTTGAACACTGAAGCTTTCTTT
- | - | TRBJ2-3 | TRBV10-3 | CAIGEARTDTQYF | TGTGCCATCGGGGAGGCCCGCACAGATACGCAGTATTTT
- | TRBD2 | TRBJ2-3 | TRBV30 | CAWSVNPLAGVRGTDTQYF | TGTGCCTGGAGTGTTAATCCGCTAGCGGGGGTGCGGGGGACAGATACGCAGTATTTT
- | TRBD1 | TRBJ1-4 | TRBV27 | CASSSGGTNEKLFF | TGTGCCAGCAGTTCAGGGGGAACTAATGAAAAACTGTTTTTT
- | - | TRBJ2-1 | TRBV9 | CASSPQAGISYNEQFF | TGTGCCAGCAGCCCCCAAGCCGGTATCTCCTACAATGAGCAGTTCTTC
- | - | TRBJ2-1 | TRBV10-1 | CASSEKATWDEQFF | TGCGCCAGCAGTGAGAAGGCAACTTGGGATGAGCAGTTCTTC
- | TRBD1 | TRBJ2-7 | TRBV5-6 | CASSSLGTAYEQYF | TGTGCCAGCAGCTCGCTCGGGACAGCCTACGAGCAGTACTTC
- | - | TRBJ2-7 | TRBV7-8 | CASSRRGNSHEQYF | TGTGCCAGCAGTCGGAGAGGGAATTCGCACGAGCAGTACTTC
- | - | TRBJ2-6 | TRBV5-6 | CASSFSSGANVLTF | TGTGCCAGCAGCTTTTCCTCTGGGGCCAACGTCCTGACTTTC
once | TRBD2 | TRBJ2-1 | TRBV29-1 | CSVEGSGGLSFVEQFF | TGCAGCGTTGAAGGGAGCGGGGGGCTGTCATTCGTTGAGCAGTTCTTC
- | TRBD1 | TRBJ1-1 | TRBV7-9 | CASSEGTGFTEAFF | TGTGCCAGCAGCGAAGGGACAGGCTTTACTGAAGCTTTCTTT
- | - | TRBJ2-3 | TRBV6-6 | CASSARDLSTDTQYF | TGTGCCAGCAGCGCCCGGGACCTCTCGACAGATACGCAGTATTTT
- | - | TRBJ2-7 | TRBV5-1 | CASSFLQSSYEQYF | TGCGCCAGCAGCTTCCTGCAGAGCTCCTACGAGCAGTACTTC
once | TRBD2 | TRBJ2-7 | TRBV27 | CASSLSPGLAGYEQYF | TGTGCCAGCAGTTTATCGCCAGGACTAGCGGGCTACGAGCAGTACTTC
- | TRBD1 | TRBJ2-3 | TRBV13 | CASSTDRVSDTQYF | TGTGCCAGCAGCACGGACAGGGTATCTGATACGCAGTATTTT
- | TRBD2 | TRBJ2-1 | TRBV2 | CASSDFLAGGYSNEQFF | TGTGCCAGCAGTGATTTTCTAGCGGGGGGTTATTCCAATGAGCAGTTCTTC
- | TRBD2 | TRBJ2-1 | TRBV11-2 | CASSLDSEERGEQFF | TGTGCCAGCAGCTTAGATTCCGAGGAGCGGGGTGAGCAGTTCTTC
- | - | TRBJ2-1 | TRBV9 | CASSVETGNEQFF | TGTGCCAGCAGCGTAGAAACAGGGAATGAGCAGTTCTTC
- | - | TRBJ1-5 | TRBV21-1 | CASSTLRDRTANSNQPQHF | TGTGCCAGCAGCACTTTGCGGGACAGAACCGCCAATAGCAATCAGCCCCAGCATTTT
- | - | TRBJ2-1 | TRBV7-2 | CASSLGVSSYNEQFF | TGTGCCAGCAGCTTAGGGGTTAGCTCCTACAATGAGCAGTTCTTC
few | - | TRBJ1-5 | TRBV4-1 | CASSQDQFGAVNQPQHF | TGCGCCAGCAGCCAAGATCAGTTTGGGGCAGTCAATCAGCCCCAGCATTTT
- | - | TRBJ1-2 | TRBV5-6 | CASSSGRTAYGYTF | TGTGCCAGCAGCTCGGGGAGGACTGCCTATGGCTACACCTTC
- | - | TRBJ2-7 | TRBV6-6 | CASTPGYEQYF | TGTGCCAGCACTCCGGGCTACGAGCAGTACTTC
- | - | TRBJ1-5 | TRBV14 | CASSHGGRGQPQHF | TGTGCCAGCAGCCATGGGGGGCGGGGTCAGCCCCAGCATTTT
- | TRBD2 | TRBJ2-7 | TRBV10-3 | CAISTSGHYEQYF | TGTGCCATCAGTACTAGCGGTCACTACGAGCAGTACTTC